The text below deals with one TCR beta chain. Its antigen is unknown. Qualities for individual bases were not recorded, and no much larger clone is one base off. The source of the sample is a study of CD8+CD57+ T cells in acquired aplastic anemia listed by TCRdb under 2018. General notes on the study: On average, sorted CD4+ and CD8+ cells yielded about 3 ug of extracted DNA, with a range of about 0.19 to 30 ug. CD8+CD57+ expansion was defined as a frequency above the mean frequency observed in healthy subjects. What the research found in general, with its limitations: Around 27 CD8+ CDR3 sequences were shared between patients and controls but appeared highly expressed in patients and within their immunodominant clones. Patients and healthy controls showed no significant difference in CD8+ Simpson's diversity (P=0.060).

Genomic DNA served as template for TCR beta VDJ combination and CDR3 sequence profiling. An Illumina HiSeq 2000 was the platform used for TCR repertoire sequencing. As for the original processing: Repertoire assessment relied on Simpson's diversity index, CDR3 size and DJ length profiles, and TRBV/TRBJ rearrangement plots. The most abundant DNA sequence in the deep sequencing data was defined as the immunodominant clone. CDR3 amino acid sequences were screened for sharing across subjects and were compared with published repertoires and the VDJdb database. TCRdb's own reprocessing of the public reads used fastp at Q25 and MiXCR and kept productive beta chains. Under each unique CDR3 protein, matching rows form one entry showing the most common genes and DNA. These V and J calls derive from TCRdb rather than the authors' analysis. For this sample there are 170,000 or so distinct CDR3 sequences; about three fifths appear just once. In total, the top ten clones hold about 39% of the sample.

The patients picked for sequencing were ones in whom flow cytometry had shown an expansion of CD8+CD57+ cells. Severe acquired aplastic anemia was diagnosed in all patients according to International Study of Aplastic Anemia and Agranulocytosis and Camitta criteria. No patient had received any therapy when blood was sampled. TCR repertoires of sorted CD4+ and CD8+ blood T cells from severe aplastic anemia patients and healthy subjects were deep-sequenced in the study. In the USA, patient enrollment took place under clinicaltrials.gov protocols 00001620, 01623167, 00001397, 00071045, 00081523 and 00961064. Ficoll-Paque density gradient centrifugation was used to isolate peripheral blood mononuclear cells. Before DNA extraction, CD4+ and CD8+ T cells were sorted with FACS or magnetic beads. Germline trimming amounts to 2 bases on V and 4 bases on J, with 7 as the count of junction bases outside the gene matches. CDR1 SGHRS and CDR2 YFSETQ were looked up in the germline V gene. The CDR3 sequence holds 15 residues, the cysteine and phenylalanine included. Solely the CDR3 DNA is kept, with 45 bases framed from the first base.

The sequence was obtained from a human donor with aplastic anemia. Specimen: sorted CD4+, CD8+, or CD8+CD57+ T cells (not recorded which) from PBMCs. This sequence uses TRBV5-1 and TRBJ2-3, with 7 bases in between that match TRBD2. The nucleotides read TGCGCCAGCAGCTTAAGCGGGGTCAGCTCAGATACGCAGTATTTT. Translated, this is CASSLSGVSSDTQYF.